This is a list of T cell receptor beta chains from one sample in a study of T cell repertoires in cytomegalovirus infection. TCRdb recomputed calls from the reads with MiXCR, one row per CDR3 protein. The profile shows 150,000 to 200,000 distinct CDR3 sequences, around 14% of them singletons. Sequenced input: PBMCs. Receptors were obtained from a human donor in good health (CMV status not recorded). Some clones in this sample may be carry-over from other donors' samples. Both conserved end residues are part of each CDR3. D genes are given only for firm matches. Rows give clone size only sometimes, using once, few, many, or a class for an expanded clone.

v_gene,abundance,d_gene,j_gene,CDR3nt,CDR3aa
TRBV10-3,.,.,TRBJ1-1,TGTGCCATCAGTGAGTCGCGGAGGGGCCGGGCTGAAGCTTTCTTT,CAISESRRGRAEAFF
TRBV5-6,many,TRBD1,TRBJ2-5,TGTGCCAGCAGCTTTTTAAGGACAGGGGGTGGAGAGACCCAGTACTTC,CASSFLRTGGGETQYF
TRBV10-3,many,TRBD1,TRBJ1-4,TGTGCCATCAGTGGGGGACAGGGGGCCAAGGAAAAACTGTTTTTT,CAISGGQGAKEKLFF
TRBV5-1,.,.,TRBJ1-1,TGCGCCAGCAGTACCTGGAAGGGCTCCACTGAAGCTTTCTTT,CASSTWKGSTEAFF
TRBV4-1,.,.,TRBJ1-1,TGCGCCAGCAGCAATAAACAGGGAGCTGAAGCTTTCTTT,CASSNKQGAEAFF
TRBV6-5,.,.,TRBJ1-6,TGTGCCAGCAGTTACACGATGGGCTCCTATAATTCACCCCTCCACTTT,CASSYTMGSYNSPLHF
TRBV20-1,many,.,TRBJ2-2,TGCAGTGCTAGGGCGACAGCTGGGGAGCTGTTTTTT,CSARATAGELFF
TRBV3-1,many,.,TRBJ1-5,TGTGCCAGCAGCCAGGGGAGGCTCCATAATCAGCCCCAGCATTTT,CASSQGRLHNQPQHF
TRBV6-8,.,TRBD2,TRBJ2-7,TGTGCCAGCAGTCCGGCTAGCGGGGCCTACGAGCAGTACTTC,CASSPASGAYEQYF
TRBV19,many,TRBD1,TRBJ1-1,TGTGCCAGTAGTCCGGGACAGGGGACCACTGAAGCTTTCTTT,CASSPGQGTTEAFF
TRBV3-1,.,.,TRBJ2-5,TGTGCCAGCAGCCAAGGCGCGACGACACTGTACCAAGAGACCCAGTACTTC,CASSQGATTLYQETQYF
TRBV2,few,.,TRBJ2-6,TGTGCCAGCGCCGAGGGGGGGGCTGGGGCCAACGTCCTGACTTTC,CASAEGGAGANVLTF
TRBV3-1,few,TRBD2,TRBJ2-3,TGTGCCAGCAGCCAAGACCTCATGGGACTAGGGGCTAGCGCGATTACAGATACGCAGTATTTT,CASSQDLMGLGASAITDTQYF
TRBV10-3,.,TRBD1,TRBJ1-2,TGTGCCATCGTCGGGGACAGCTCGTGGGGCTACACCTTC,CAIVGDSSWGYTF
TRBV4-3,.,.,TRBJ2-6,TGCGCCAGCAGCCGAGGGGTTGGGCCTGGGGCCAACGTCCTGACTTTC,CASSRGVGPGANVLTF
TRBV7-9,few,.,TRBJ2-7,TGTGCCAGCAGCCCCAACCCCAACGAGCAGTACTTC,CASSPNPNEQYF
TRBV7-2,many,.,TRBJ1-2,TGTGCCAGCAGCTTAGGTCCGACAGAGCCCTATGGCTACACCTTC,CASSLGPTEPYGYTF
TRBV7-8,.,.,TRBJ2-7,TGTGCCAGCAGCTTGGCGTCCAGCTCCTACGAGCAGTACTTC,CASSLASSSYEQYF
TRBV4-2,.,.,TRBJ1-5,TGTGCCAGCAGCCCAGAGAAAGGGGGGTCGCACAATCAGCCCCAGCATTTT,CASSPEKGGSHNQPQHF
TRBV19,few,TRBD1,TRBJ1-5,TGTGCCAGTAAAAATGACAGGGTCAGCAATCAGCCCCAGCATTTT,CASKNDRVSNQPQHF
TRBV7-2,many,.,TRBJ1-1,TGTGCCAGCAGCTTAGCATCCAGTCAGAACACTGAAGCTTTCTTT,CASSLASSQNTEAFF
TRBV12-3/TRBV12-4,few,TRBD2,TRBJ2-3,TGTGCCAGCACCTTTTGGGGGAGGGGCACAGATACGCAGTATTTT,CASTFWGRGTDTQYF
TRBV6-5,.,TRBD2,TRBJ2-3,TGTGCCAGCAGACTTAGCGGGGGGGCCATTGATACGCAGTATTTT,CASRLSGGAIDTQYF
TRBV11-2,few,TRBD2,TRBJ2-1,TGTGCCAGCAGCTTCCACGCGGGGGAATACAATGAGCAGTTCTTC,CASSFHAGEYNEQFF
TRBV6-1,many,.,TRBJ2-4,TGTGCCAGCAGCCCAACGGGGCATTTAGGGGCCAAAAACATTCAGTACTTC,CASSPTGHLGAKNIQYF
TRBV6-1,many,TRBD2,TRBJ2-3,TGTGCCAGCAGCCGCAGCCGTGAGGGAGCGGGGGGCTCAGGAGATACGCAGTATTTT,CASSRSREGAGGSGDTQYF
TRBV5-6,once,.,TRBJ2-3,TGTGCCAGCAGCTTCAGACGGATAGAGGCAGATACGCAGTATTTT,CASSFRRIEADTQYF
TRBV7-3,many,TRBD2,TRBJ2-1,TGTGCCAGCAGCTTCTCTAGCGGGAGTGTGTCCAATGAGCAGTTCTTC,CASSFSSGSVSNEQFF
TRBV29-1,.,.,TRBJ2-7,TGCAGCGTTGAAGATCGGCTCTCCTACGAGCAGTACTTC,CSVEDRLSYEQYF
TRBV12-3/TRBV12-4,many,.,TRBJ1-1,TGTGCCAGCAGTTTAGGCCTGCCTCGGAGGGGGTCTAACACTGAAGCTTTCTTT,CASSLGLPRRGSNTEAFF
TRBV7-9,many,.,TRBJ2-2,TGTGCCAGCACCCCCTTGGCGGGACAGATTAACACCGGGGAGCTGTTTTTT,CASTPLAGQINTGELFF
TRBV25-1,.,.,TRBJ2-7,TGTGCCAGCAGTGAATATAGGCAGACCGCCGAGCAGTACTTC,CASSEYRQTAEQYF
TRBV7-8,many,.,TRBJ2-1,TGTGCCAGCAGCTTAGCTTTCCTGGACGAGGGGGACTCCTACAATGAGCAGTTCTTC,CASSLAFLDEGDSYNEQFF
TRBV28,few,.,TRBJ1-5,TGTGCCAGCAGTTCGCAGACACGTTATCAGCCCCAGCATTTT,CASSSQTRYQPQHF
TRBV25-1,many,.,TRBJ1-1,TGTGCCAGCAGTGTGCAGACAGGAGCGCCTTTCATGAACACTGAAGCTTTCTTT,CASSVQTGAPFMNTEAFF
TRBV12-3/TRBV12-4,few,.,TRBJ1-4,TGTGCCAGCAGTTTATCGGGGCCCCGGGCGGAAAAACTGTTTTTT,CASSLSGPRAEKLFF
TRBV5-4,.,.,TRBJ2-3,TGTGCCAGCAGCTTGGATGGGGGCACAGATACGCAGTATTTT,CASSLDGGTDTQYF
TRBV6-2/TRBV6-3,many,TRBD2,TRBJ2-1,TGTGCCAGCAGGATCGAGGGGAGCGGGAGGGATGAGCAGTTCTTC,CASRIEGSGRDEQFF
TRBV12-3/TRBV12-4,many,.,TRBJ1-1,TGTGCCAGCAGCCCGATGTTGGCGAACACTGAAGCTTTCTTT,CASSPMLANTEAFF
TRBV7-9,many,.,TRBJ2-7,TGTGCCAGCAGCTTAGGGGGCCGTAGCTACGAGCAGTACTTC,CASSLGGRSYEQYF
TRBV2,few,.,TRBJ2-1,TGTGCCAGCAGACCAGGGGCGGGTTACAATGAGCAGTTCTTC,CASRPGAGYNEQFF
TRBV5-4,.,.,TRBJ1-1,TGTGCCAGCAGCTTGCCCGGATTTAACACTGAAGCTTTCTTT,CASSLPGFNTEAFF